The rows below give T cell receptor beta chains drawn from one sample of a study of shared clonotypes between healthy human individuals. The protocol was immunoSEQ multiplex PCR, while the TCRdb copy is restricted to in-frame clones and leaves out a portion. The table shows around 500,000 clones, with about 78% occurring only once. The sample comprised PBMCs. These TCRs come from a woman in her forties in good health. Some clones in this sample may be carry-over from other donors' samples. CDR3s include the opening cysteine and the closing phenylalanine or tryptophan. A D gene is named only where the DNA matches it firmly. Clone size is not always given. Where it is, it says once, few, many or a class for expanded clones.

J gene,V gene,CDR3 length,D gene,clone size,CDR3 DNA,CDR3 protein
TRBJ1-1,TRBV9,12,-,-,TGTGCCAGCAGCTCTGGCGAGGGGGTGGCTTTCTTT,CASSSGEGVAFF
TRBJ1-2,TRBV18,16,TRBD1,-,TGTGCCAGCTCACCACGAACAACGGGGACAGACTATGGCTACACCTTC,CASSPRTTGTDYGYTF
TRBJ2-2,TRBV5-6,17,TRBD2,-,TGTGCCAGCAGCTTGGGGTCCGGGACTAGAGGCACCGGGGAGCTGTTTTTT,CASSLGSGTRGTGELFF
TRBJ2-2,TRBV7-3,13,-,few,TGTGCCAGCAGCTCAAGCAGCACCGGGGAGCTGTTTTTT,CASSSSSTGELFF
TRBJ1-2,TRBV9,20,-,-,TGTGCCAGCAGCGACCGACAGCGCGGTGGGGCCGGGACTACTAACTATGGCTACACCTTC,CASSDRQRGGAGTTNYGYTF
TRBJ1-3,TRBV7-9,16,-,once,TGTGCCAGCAGCTCTTCCCTACAGGGACCTGGAAACACCATATATTTT,CASSSSLQGPGNTIYF
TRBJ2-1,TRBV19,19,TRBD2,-,TGTGCCAGTAGTCCCTTGGGTCTAGCCGGGACTAGCGGGTACAATGAGCAGTTCTTC,CASSPLGLAGTSGYNEQFF
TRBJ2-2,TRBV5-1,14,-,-,TGCGCCAGCAGACCCGGACTTAACACCGGGGAGCTGTTTTTT,CASRPGLNTGELFF
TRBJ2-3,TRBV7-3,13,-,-,TGTGCCAGCAGCACAAGTTCTGCAGATACGCAGTATTTT,CASSTSSADTQYF
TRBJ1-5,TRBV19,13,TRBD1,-,TGTGCCAGTAGTGGGACAGGGAATCAGCCCCAGCATTTT,CASSGTGNQPQHF
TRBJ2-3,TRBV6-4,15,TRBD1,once,TGTGCCAGCAGTCCTTTCGGACAGGGCACAGATACGCAGTATTTT,CASSPFGQGTDTQYF
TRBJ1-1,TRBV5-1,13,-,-,TGCGCCAGCAGCCCAGAAACTAACACTGAAGCTTTCTTT,CASSPETNTEAFF
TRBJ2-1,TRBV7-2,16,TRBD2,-,TGTGCCAGCAGCCAAGCGGCTAGCGGGAGTTTCCATGAGCAGTTCTTC,CASSQAASGSFHEQFF
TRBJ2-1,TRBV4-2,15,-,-,TGTGCCAGCAGCCCCGACCTGCGTTCCTACAATGAGCAGTTCTTC,CASSPDLRSYNEQFF
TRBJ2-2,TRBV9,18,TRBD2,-,TGTGCCAGCAGCGTACACCCGCGACTAGCGGGGGGCACCGAGGAGCTGTTTTTT,CASSVHPRLAGGTEELFF
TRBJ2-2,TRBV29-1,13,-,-,TGCAGCGTTGACAGGGGGAACACCGGGGAGCTGTTTTTT,CSVDRGNTGELFF
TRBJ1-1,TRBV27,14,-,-,TGTGCCAGCAGTCCAGGAGAGCCTTACACTGAAGCTTTCTTT,CASSPGEPYTEAFF
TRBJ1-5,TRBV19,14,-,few,TGTGCCAGTAGTACTAACAGGGGCAATCAGCCCCAGCATTTT,CASSTNRGNQPQHF
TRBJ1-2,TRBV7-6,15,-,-,TGTGCCAGCAGCCCCAATCACAAAGCCAACTATGGCTACACCTTC,CASSPNHKANYGYTF
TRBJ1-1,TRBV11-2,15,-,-,TGTGCCAGCAGCCCGAGGACAAGGGGGTTCACTGAAGCTTTCTTT,CASSPRTRGFTEAFF
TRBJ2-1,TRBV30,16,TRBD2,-,TGTGCCTGGAGTGTAGCCCGGACTAGCGTGGGGGATGAGCAGTTCTTC,CAWSVARTSVGDEQFF
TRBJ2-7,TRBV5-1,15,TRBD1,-,TGCGCCAGCAGCATCCGACAGGGGCCCTCCTACGAGCAGTACTTC,CASSIRQGPSYEQYF
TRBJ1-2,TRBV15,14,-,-,TGTGCCACCAGCGCGGAATCGCCGGCATATGGCTACACCTTC,CATSAESPAYGYTF
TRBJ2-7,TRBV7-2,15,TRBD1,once,TGTGCCAGCAGCCCCAACCGGGACAGATCCTACGAGCAGTACTTC,CASSPNRDRSYEQYF
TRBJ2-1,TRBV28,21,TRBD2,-,TGTGCCAGCAGTCTTGAGGGTGGGACTAGCGGGAGATTAGTACCCTACAATGAGCAGTTCTTC,CASSLEGGTSGRLVPYNEQFF
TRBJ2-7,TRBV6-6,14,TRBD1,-,TGTGCCAGCAGGCCAGGGACAGGGGACTCCGAGCAGTACTTC,CASRPGTGDSEQYF
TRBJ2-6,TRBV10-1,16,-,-,TGCGCCAGCACTAGGCCTCAAAGCTCTGGGGCCAACGTCCTGACTTTC,CASTRPQSSGANVLTF
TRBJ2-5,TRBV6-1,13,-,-,TGTGCCAGCAGTGCGACAGGTCCCGAGACCCAGTACTTC,CASSATGPETQYF
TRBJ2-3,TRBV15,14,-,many,TGTGCCACCAGAAATACCTACGACACAGATACGCAGTATTTT,CATRNTYDTDTQYF
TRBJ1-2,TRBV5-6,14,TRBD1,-,TGTGCCAGCAGCTCGGGACAGGACAACTATGGCTACACCTTC,CASSSGQDNYGYTF
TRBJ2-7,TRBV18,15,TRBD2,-,TGTGCCAGCTCACCACGGAACGGGGGGGACTACGAGCAGTACTTC,CASSPRNGGDYEQYF
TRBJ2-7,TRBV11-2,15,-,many,TGTGCCAGCAGCTTGAGGGACGGAATGATCTACGAGCAGTACTTC,CASSLRDGMIYEQYF
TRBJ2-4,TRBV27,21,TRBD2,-,TGTGCCAGCAGTTCACCGATCCGGACTAGCGGGAGGCATCTAGCCAAAAACATTCAGTACTTC,CASSSPIRTSGRHLAKNIQYF
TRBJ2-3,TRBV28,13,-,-,TGTGCCAGCAGTTTGCGCAGTACAGATACGCAGTATTTT,CASSLRSTDTQYF